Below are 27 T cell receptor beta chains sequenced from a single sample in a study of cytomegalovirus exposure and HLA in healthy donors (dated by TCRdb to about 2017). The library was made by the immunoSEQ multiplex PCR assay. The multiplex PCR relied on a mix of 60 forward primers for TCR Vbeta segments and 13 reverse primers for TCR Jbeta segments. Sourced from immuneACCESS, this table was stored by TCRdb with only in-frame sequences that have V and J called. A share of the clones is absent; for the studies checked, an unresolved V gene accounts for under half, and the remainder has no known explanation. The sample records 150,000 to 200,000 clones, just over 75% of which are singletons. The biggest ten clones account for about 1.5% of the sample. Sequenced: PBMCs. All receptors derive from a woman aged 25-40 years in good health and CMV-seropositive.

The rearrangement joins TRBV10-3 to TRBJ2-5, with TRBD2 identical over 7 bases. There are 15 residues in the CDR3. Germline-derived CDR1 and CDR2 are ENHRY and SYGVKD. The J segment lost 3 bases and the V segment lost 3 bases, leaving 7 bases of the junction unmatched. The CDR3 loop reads CAISEPGGRKETQYF. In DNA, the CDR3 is TGTGCCATCAGTGAACCAGGCGGGAGAAAAGAGACCCAGTACTTC.

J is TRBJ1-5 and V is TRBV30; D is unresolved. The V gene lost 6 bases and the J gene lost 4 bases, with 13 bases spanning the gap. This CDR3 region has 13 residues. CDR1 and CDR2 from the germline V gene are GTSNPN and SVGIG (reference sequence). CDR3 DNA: TGTGCCTGCGGGGAGGGAAAGAATCAGCCCCAGCATTTT. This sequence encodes CACGEGKNQPQHF.

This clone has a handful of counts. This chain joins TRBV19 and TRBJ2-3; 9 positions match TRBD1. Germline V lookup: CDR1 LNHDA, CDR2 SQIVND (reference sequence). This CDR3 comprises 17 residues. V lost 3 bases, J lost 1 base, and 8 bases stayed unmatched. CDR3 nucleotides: TGTGCCAGTAGTATGGGCGGGGGACAGGGCCGCACAGATACGCAGTATTTT. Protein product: CASSMGGGQGRTDTQYF.

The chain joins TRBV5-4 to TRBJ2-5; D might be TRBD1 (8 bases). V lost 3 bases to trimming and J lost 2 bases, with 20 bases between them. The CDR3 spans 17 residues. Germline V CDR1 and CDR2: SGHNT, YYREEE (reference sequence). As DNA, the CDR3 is TGTGCCAGCAGCTCGGGAGGACAGGGAGGCCCTCAAGAGACCCAGTACTTC. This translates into CASSSGGQGGPQETQYF.

The DNA of the CDR3 is TGCGCCAGCAGCCTCCGGGACAGGGGGAACGAGCAGTACTTC. Amino acid sequence: CASSLRDRGNEQYF. The V gene is TRBV4-1, the J gene TRBJ2-7; TRBD1 matches 11 bases. Losses at the gene ends were 4 bases for V and 5 bases for J; bases not matched to a gene: 4. Per germline, CDR1 MGHRA and CDR2 YSYEKL. The CDR3 consists of 14 residues.

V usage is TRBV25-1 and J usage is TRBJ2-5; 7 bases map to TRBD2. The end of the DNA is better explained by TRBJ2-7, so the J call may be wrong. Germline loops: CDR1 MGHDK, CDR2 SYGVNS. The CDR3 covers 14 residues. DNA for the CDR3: TGTGCCAGCTCCCTGGGAGGGCCTCCCTACGAGCAGTACTTC. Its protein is CASSLGGPPYEQYF.

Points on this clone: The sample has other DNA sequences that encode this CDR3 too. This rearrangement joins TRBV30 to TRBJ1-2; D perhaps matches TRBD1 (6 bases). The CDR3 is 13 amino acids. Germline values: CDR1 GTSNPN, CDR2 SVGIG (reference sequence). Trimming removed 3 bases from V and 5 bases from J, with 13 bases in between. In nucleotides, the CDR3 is TGTGCCTGGAGCAGAGACAGGCCTTATGGCTACACCTTC. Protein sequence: CAWSRDRPYGYTF.

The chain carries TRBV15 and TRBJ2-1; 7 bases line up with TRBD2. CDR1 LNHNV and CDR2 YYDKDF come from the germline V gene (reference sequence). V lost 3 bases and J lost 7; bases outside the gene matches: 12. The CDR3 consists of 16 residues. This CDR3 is CATSRGFGAGENEQFF. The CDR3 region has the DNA TGTGCCACCAGCAGGGGGTTCGGGGCGGGAGAAAATGAGCAGTTCTTC. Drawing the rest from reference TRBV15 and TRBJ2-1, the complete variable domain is DAMVIQNPRYQVTQFGKPVTLSCSQTLNHNVMYWYQQKSSQAPKLLFHYYDKDFNNEADTPDNFQSRRPNTSFCFLDIRSPGLGDTAMYLCATSRGFGAGENEQFFGPGTRLTVL.

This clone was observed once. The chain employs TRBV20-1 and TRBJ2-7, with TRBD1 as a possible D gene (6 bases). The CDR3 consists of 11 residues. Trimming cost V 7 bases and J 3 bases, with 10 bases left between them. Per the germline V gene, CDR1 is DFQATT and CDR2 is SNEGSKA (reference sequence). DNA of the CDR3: TGCAGTGTTACGGACAGCTACGAGCAGTACTTC. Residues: CSVTDSYEQYF.

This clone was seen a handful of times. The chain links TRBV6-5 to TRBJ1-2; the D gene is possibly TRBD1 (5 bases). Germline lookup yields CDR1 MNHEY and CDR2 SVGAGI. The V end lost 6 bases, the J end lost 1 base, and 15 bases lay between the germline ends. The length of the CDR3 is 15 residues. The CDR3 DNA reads TGTGCCAGCAGCCCCCCGGGGACTGTTAACTATGGCTACACCTTC. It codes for CASSPPGTVNYGYTF.

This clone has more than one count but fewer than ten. The CDR3 here is CASSGASGKDEQFF. CDR3 sequence (DNA): TGTGCCAGCAGTGGGGCTAGCGGGAAGGATGAGCAGTTCTTC. This chain joins TRBV25-1 and TRBJ2-1; TRBD2 matches 9 bases. Germline lookup yields CDR1 MGHDK and CDR2 SYGVNS. With V trimmed by 4 bases and J by 8 bases, 6 bases remained unmatched. The CDR3 totals 14 residues.

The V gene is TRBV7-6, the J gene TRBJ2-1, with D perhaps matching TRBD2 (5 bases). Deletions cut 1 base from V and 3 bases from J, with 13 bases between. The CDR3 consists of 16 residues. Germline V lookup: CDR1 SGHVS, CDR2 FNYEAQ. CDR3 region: CASSLGADPYYNEQFF. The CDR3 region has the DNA TGTGCCAGCAGCTTAGGAGCGGACCCTTACTACAATGAGCAGTTCTTC.

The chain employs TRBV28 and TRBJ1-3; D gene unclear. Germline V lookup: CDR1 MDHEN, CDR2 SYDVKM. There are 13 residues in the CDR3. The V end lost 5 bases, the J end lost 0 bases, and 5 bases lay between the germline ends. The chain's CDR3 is CASSSSSGNTIYF. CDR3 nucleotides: TGTGCCAGCAGTAGCTCCTCTGGAAACACCATATATTTT.

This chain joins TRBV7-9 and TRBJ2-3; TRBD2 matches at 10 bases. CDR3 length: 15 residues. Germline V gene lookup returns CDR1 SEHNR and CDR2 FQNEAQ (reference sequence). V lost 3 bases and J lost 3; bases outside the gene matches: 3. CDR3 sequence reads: CASSFTSGITDTQYF. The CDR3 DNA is TGTGCCAGCAGCTTTACTAGCGGGATTACAGATACGCAGTATTTT.

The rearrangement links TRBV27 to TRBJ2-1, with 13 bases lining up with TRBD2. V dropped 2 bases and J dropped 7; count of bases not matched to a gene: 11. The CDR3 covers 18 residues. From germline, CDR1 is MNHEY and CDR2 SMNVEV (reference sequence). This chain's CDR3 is CASSLGTSGRALVNEQFF. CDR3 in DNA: TGTGCCAGCAGTTTAGGTACTAGCGGGAGGGCCTTGGTAAATGAGCAGTTCTTC.

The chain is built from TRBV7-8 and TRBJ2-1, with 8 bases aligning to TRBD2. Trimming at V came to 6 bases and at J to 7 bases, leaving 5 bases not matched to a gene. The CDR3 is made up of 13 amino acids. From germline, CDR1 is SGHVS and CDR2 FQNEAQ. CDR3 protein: CASSFSGANEQFF. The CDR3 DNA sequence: TGTGCCAGCAGTTTTAGCGGGGCAAATGAGCAGTTCTTC.

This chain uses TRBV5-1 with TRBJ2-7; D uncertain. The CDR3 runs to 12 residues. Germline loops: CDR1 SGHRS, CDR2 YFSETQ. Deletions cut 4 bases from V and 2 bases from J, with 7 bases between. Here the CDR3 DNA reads TGCGCCAGCAGCACCGGTCCCTACGAGCAGTACTTC. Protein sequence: CASSTGPYEQYF. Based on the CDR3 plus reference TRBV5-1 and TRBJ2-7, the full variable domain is KAGVTQTPRYLIKTRGQQVTLSCSPISGHRSVSWYQQTPGQGLQFLFEYFSETQRNKGNFPGRFSGRQFSNSRSEMNVSTLELGDSALYLCASSTGPYEQYFGPGTRLTVT.

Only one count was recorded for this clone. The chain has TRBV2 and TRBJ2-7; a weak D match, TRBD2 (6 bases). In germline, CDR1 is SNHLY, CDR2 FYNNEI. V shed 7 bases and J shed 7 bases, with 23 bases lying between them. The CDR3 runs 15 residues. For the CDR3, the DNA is TGTGCCAGCATCCTCCCCCCCGCGGGACCCCTGGAGCAGTACTTC. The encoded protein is CASILPPAGPLEQYF.

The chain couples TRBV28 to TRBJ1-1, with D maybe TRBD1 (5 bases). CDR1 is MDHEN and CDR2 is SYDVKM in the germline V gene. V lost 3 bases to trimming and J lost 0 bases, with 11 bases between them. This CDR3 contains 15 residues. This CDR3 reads CASSFQQGMNTEAFF. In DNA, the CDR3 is TGTGCCAGCAGTTTCCAGCAGGGCATGAACACTGAAGCTTTCTTT.

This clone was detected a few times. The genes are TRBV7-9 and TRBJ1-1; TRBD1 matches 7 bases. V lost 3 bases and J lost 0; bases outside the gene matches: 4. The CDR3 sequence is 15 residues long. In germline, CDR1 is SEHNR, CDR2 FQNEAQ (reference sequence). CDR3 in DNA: TGTGCCAGCAGCTTTTGGACAGGAATGAACACTGAAGCTTTCTTT. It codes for CASSFWTGMNTEAFF.

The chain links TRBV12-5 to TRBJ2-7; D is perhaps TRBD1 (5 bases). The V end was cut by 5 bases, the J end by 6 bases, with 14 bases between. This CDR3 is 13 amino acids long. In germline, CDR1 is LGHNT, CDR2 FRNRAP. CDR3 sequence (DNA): TGTGCTAGTGGTACCGGGCAGGGCGTCGAGCAGTACTTC. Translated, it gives CASGTGQGVEQYF.

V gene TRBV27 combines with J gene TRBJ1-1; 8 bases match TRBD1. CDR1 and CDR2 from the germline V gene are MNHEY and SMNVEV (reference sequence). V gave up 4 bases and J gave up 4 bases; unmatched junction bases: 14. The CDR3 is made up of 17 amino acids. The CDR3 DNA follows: TGTGCCAGCAGTTCTAGGCAGGGGGCGGGGGCCCTCACTGAAGCTTTCTTT. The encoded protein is CASSSRQGAGALTEAFF.

CDR3 protein: CASSYSADRAYEQYF. CDR3 nucleotides: TGTGCCAGCAGTTACTCGGCGGACAGGGCCTACGAGCAGTACTTC. This rearrangement joins TRBV6-5 to TRBJ2-7; 8 bases are a match to TRBD1. The V and J ends lost 0 bases and 2 bases, in that order; junction bases with no gene match: 3. Germline CDR1 and CDR2: MNHEY and SVGAGI. This CDR3 comprises 15 residues.

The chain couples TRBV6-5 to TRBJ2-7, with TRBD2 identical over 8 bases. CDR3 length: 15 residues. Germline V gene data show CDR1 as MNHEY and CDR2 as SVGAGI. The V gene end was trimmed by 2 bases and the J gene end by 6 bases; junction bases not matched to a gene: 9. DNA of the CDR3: TGTGCCAGCAGTTACGGAGTAGCGGGAAGGCTCGAGCAGTACTTC. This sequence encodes CASSYGVAGRLEQYF.

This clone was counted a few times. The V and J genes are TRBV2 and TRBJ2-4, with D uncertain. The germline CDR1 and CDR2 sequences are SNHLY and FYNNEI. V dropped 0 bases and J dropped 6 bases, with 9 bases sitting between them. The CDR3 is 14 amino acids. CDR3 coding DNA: TGTGCCAGCAGTGAAGCGGCAGGCTCAAACATTCAGTACTTC. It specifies CASSEAAGSNIQYF.

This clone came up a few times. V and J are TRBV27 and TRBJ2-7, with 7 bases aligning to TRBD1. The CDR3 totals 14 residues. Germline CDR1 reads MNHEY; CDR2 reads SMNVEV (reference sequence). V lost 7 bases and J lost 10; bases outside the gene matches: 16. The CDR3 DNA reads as TGTGCCAGCACGTCTGGTGGGGGACAGTCCGGACAGTACTTC. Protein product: CASTSGGGQSGQYF.

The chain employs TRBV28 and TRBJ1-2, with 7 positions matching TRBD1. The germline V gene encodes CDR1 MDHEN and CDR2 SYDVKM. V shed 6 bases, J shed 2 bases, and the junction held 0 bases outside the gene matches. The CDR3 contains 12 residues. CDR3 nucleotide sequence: TGTGCCAGCAGGGGACAGAACTATGGCTACACCTTC. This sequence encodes CASRGQNYGYTF.